The clone carrying this TCR beta chain came up a few times. Antigen specificity is unknown. This entry belongs to a study of identical twins. cDNA molecules carried unique molecular identifiers, and template switching added a universal primer site. TCRdb redid the calling of the 5' RACE reads with MiXCR, one entry per CDR3 protein. Of hundreds of thousands of distinct CDR3 sequences listed, about 12% are singletons. Study findings and constraints: Excess sharing by twins proved weaker in beta out-of-frame sequences.

Only healthy Caucasians were included as donors. The CDR3 has 16 residues. V gave up 4 bases and J gave up 3 bases; unmatched junction bases: 8. Per the germline V gene, CDR1 is KGHDR and CDR2 is SFDVKD. This same sample was also taken into another study, of yellow fever vaccine responses in identical twins.

The chain joins TRBV24-1 to TRBJ2-1; 7 positions agree with TRBD1. The origin of this receptor is a woman in her late teens or twenties in good health. Material for sequencing was PBMCs. The CDR3 is CATSDRQAGGYNEQFF. CDR3 nucleotides: TGTGCCACCAGTGACCGACAGGCAGGGGGCTACAATGAGCAGTTCTTC.